This entry lists 17 T cell receptor beta chains sequenced from one sample in a study of CD8 T cells in ankylosing spondylitis. Each CDR3 protein gets one entry after TCRdb re-called the 5' RACE reads with MiXCR. The sample records about 31,000 distinct CDR3 sequences, about 7.8% being singletons. Sequencing was performed on blood, either unsorted or a sorted T cell fraction (not recorded which). The origin of the receptors is a male donor with ankylosing spondylitis or in good health (not recorded which).

There are a few counts of this clonotype. V usage is TRBV9 and J usage is TRBJ2-1, with 12 bases aligning to TRBD2. J lost 2 bases, V lost 4 bases, and 19 bases had no gene match. The CDR3 extends over 21 amino acids. Germline assignment: CDR1 SGDLS and CDR2 YYNGEE. DNA of the CDR3: TGTGCCAGCAGCCCGCGTAGGAGGGGCCTAGCGGGAGGGGTTCCCTACAATGAGCAGTTCTTC. Amino acid sequence: CASSPRRRGLAGGVPYNEQFF.

This clonotype occurred many times. This rearrangement joins TRBV15 to TRBJ2-6, with TRBD1 matching over 12 bases. With 9 bases clipped from V and 4 bases from J, the junction kept 10 bases outside the gene matches. The CDR3 runs to 17 residues. Looked up from germline, CDR1 is LNHNV and CDR2 is YYDKDF (reference sequence). CDR3 residues: CATMGQGAIMGANVLTF. CDR3 nucleotide sequence: TGTGCCACTATGGGACAGGGGGCGATTATGGGGGCCAACGTCCTGACTTTC.

Judged by abundance, this clonotype is medium-sized. The V call is TRBV5-1, the J call TRBJ1-1; the D gene is possibly TRBD1 (5 bases). The CDR3 is 15 residues long. In germline, CDR1 is SGHRS, CDR2 YFSETQ. V lost 6 bases and J 4 bases, leaving 19 bases between the germline ends. CDR3 amino acids: CASTTTAGGSTEAFF. In DNA form, the CDR3 reads TGCGCCAGCACCACGACAGCCGGCGGGAGCACTGAAGCTTTCTTT. Based on the CDR3 plus reference TRBV5-1 and TRBJ1-1, the full variable domain is KAGVTQTPRYLIKTRGQQVTLSCSPISGHRSVSWYQQTPGQGLQFLFEYFSETQRNKGNFPGRFSGRQFSNSRSEMNVSTLELGDSALYLCASTTTAGGSTEAFFGQGTRLTVV.

This clonotype was detected many times. The chain links TRBV12-3 or TRBV12-4 to TRBJ1-5, with 7 bases lining up with TRBD1. Trimming took 5 bases from V and 2 from J; bases not matched to a gene: 9. This CDR3 has 16 residues. CDR3 bases: TGTGCCAGCAGTATAGACAGGGCCGGCGGCAATCAGCCCCAGCATTTT. Translating gives CASSIDRAGGNQPQHF.

In this sample, this clonotype turned up a few times. The CDR3 sequence: CSATSGRSTDTQYF. CDR3 nucleotide sequence: TGCAGTGCTACTAGCGGGAGAAGCACAGATACGCAGTATTTT. The V gene is TRBV20-1, the J gene TRBJ2-3; 10 nucleotides agree with TRBD2. Germline V gives CDR1 DFQATT, CDR2 SNEGSKA (reference sequence). The CDR3 has 14 amino acids. J lost 0 bases, V lost 4 bases, and 1 base had no gene match.

This clonotype was found many times. The J gene is TRBJ1-2, the V gene TRBV3-1, with D perhaps matching TRBD1 (6 bases). The CDR3 is 14 amino acids. With 1 base removed from V and 1 base from J, the gap between germline ends came to 7 bases. Germline-derived CDR1 and CDR2 are LGHDT and YNNKEL (reference sequence). The CDR3, as DNA: TGTGCCAGCAGCCAAGGGACAGATAACTATGGCTACACCTTC. It translates to CASSQGTDNYGYTF.

This clonotype came up many times. The J gene is TRBJ2-2, the V gene TRBV7-8; the D is unclear. CDR1 and CDR2 (germline): SGHVS, FQNEAQ. This CDR3 region has 14 residues. Trimming removed 1 base at V and 3 bases at J, with 6 bases between. CDR3 in amino acids: CASSLGLYTGELFF. DNA for the CDR3: TGTGCCAGCAGCTTAGGGTTATACACCGGGGAGCTGTTTTTT.

At least ten counts were recorded for this clonotype. V and J are TRBV15 and TRBJ2-3, with TRBD2 matching over 12 bases. From germline, CDR1 is LNHNV and CDR2 YYDKDF (reference sequence). V trimming: 0 bases; J trimming: 7 bases; junction bases outside the gene matches: 8. CDR3 length: 17 amino acids. CDR3 residues: CATSRDPPSGRDNTQYF. DNA of the CDR3: TGTGCCACCAGCAGAGACCCCCCTAGCGGGAGGGATAATACGCAGTATTTT.

This clonotype was recorded a few times. J is TRBJ1-2 and V is TRBV29-1; 11 bases are shared with TRBD1. The CDR3 covers 13 residues. The V gene's germline CDR1 is SQVTM and CDR2 ANQGSEA. Losses at the gene ends were 7 bases for V and 7 bases for J; bases not matched to a gene: 8. The CDR3: CSAKGQGVGGYTF. CDR3 DNA: TGCAGCGCTAAGGGACAGGGGGTAGGTGGCTACACCTTC.

This clonotype was seen many times. This chain connects TRBV5-1 to TRBJ1-1; 9 bases are shared with TRBD1. CDR1 and CDR2 (germline): SGHRS, YFSETQ. CDR3 size: 13 residues. Trimming at V came to 3 bases and at J to 11 bases, leaving 8 bases not matched to a gene. CDR3: CASSSLDRGRAFF. CDR3 DNA sequence: TGCGCCAGCAGCTCCCTGGACAGGGGAAGGGCTTTCTTT.

This rearrangement joins TRBV19 to TRBJ1-1; D gene ambiguous. The CDR3 loop spans 13 amino acids. CDR1 and CDR2 (germline): LNHDA, SQIVND (reference sequence). Trimming removed 2 bases from V and 0 bases from J, with 4 bases in between. Here the CDR3 reads CASSIRVNTEAFF. The CDR3 DNA is TGTGCCAGTAGTATAAGAGTGAACACTGAAGCTTTCTTT.

This clonotype was picked up a small number of times. V and J are TRBV12-3 or TRBV12-4 and TRBJ1-6; D is unclear. The ends were cut back, 3 bases at V and 9 bases at J, with 12 bases in the middle. This CDR3 is built from 14 residues. The CDR3 nucleotides are TGTGCCAGCAGTTTCGAGTATGACGGTTCACCCCTCCACTTT. It specifies CASSFEYDGSPLHF.

This clonotype was found many times. This chain connects TRBV20-1 to TRBJ1-5; TRBD1 agrees at 9 bases. With V trimmed by 3 bases and J by 5 bases, 5 bases remained unmatched. This CDR3 comprises 14 residues. Germline V gene sequence: CDR1 DFQATT, CDR2 SNEGSKA (reference sequence). CDR3 amino acids: CSASPGQGDQPQHF. CDR3 in DNA: TGCAGTGCTAGTCCGGGACAGGGAGATCAGCCCCAGCATTTT.

In its sample, this clonotype was seen a few times. J is TRBJ2-3 and V is TRBV11-2; TRBD2 matches at 7 bases. V lost 4 bases, J lost 4 bases, and 2 bases stayed unmatched. The CDR3 sequence is 13 residues long. The germline V gene encodes CDR1 SGHAT and CDR2 FQNNGV. The CDR3 coding sequence is TGTGCCAGCAGCTCAGCGGGGCCAGATACGCAGTATTTT. Translating it yields CASSSAGPDTQYF.

At least ten counts were recorded for this clonotype. The chain links TRBV3-1 to TRBJ2-1; TRBD2 agrees at 8 bases. Germline CDR1 and CDR2: LGHDT and YNNKEL (reference sequence). The CDR3 contains 15 residues. After removal of 3 bases from V and 6 bases from J, the junction contained 7 bases not matched to a gene. Here the CDR3 DNA reads TGTGCCAGCAGCCAGGGACTAGTTATAGGCAATGAGCAGTTCTTC. Its protein is CASSQGLVIGNEQFF.

The table lists this clonotype with many counts. The gene calls are TRBV4-1 and TRBJ2-1; no firm D call. The germline V gene has CDR1 MGHRA and CDR2 YSYEKL. This CDR3 is built from 14 residues. Trimming took off 5 bases at V and 2 bases at J, with 10 bases between the two ends. The CDR3 DNA is TGCGCCAGCAGCTCGCCCTCGGCCTACAATGAGCAGTTCTTC. Protein sequence: CASSSPSAYNEQFF.

This clonotype was picked up a small number of times. The germline gene is not matched at one end of the junction; a read error may be the cause. The chain links TRBV7-2 to TRBJ2-2, with 7 bases that match TRBD2. From germline, CDR1 is SGHTA and CDR2 FQGNSA. The CDR3 consists of 14 residues. The CDR3 sequence: CASSPQGLTEELFF. For the CDR3, the DNA is TGTGCCAGCAGCCCCCAGGGACTAACCGAGGAGCTGTTTTTT.